This T cell receptor (beta chain) derives from a study of blood T cell repertoires in COVID-19. Background on the study: Sites across the United States, Italy and Spain contributed samples from acute and convalescent COVID-19. T cells, B-cell-depleted T cells, or PBMCs provided the cDNA or gDNA that served as material.

Seattle enrolled patients during active infection and tracked them longitudinally. Germline V CDR1 and CDR2: PRHDT, FYEKMQ (reference sequence). Trimming took 5 bases from V and 1 from J; bases not matched to a gene: 10. This CDR3 is built from 16 residues. As processed by the authors: Using reference gene primer amplification, nucleated cell counts were estimated. Method: immunoSEQ multiplex PCR; TCRdb's copy keeps in-frame clones and lacks some. D and trimming come from the DNA, and the V and J calls and clone size come from that table. The sample includes about 150,000 clones, about 85% of them seen just once.

The TCR originated in a man older than 75 with COVID-19, enrolled during active disease. The V and J genes are TRBV13 and TRBJ1-1; 7 bases fit TRBD1. The sequenced material came from peripheral blood. CDR3 amino acids: CASSAGGNRGNTEAFF. The CDR3 DNA follows: TGTGCCAGCAGCGCCGGAGGTAACAGGGGGAACACTGAAGCTTTCTTT. The full variable domain, with the rest looked up from reference TRBV13 and TRBJ1-1, is AAGVIQSPRHLIKEKRETATLKCYPIPRHDTVYWYQQGPGQDPQFLISFYEKMQSDKGSIPDRFSAQQFSDYHSELNMSSLELGDSALYFCASSAGGNRGNTEAFFGQGTRLTVV.